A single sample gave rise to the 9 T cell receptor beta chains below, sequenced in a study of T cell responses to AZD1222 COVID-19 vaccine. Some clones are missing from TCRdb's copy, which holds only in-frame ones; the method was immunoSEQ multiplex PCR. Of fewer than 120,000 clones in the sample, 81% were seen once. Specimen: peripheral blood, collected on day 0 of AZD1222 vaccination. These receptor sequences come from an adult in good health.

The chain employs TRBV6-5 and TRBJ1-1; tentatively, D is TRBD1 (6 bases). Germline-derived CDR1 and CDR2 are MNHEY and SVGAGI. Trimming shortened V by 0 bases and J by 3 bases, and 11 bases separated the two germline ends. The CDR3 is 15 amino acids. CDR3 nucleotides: TGTGCCAGCAGTTACTCCTGGGGGCGGGACACTGAAGCTTTCTTT. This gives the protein CASSYSWGRDTEAFF.

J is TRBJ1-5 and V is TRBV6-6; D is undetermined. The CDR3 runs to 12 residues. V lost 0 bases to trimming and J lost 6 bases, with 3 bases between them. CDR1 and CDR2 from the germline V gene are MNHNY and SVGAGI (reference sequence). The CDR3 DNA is TGTGCCAGCAGTTACTCGAGTCAGCCCCAGCATTTT. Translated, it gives CASSYSSQPQHF.

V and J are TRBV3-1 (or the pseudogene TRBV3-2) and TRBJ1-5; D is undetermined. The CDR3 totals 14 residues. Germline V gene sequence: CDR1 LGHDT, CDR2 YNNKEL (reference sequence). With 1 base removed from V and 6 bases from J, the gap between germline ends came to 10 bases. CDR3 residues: CASSQGGSRQPQHF. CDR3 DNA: TGTGCCAGCAGCCAAGGAGGTAGTCGTCAGCCCCAGCATTTT.

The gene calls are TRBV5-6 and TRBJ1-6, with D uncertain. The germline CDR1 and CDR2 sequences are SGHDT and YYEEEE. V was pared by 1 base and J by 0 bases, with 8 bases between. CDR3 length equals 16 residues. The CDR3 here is CASSLFRLSYNSPLHF. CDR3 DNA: TGTGCCAGCAGCTTGTTTAGACTCTCCTATAATTCACCCCTCCACTTT.

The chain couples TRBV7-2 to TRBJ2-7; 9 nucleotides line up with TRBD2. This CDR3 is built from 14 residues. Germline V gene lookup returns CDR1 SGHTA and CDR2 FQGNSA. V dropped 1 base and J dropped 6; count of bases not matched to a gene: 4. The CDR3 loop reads CASSLGPSGAEQYF. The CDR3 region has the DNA TGTGCCAGCAGCTTAGGGCCTAGCGGGGCCGAGCAGTACTTC.

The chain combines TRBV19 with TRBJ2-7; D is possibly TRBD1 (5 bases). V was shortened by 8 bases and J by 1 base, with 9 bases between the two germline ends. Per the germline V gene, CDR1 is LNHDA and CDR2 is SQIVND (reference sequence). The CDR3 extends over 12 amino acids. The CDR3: CASQDTSYEQYF. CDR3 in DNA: TGTGCCAGTCAGGACACATCCTACGAGCAGTACTTC.

The CDR3 region is CASSRTGFNQPQHF. DNA for the CDR3: TGTGCCAGCAGCCGTACAGGATTCAATCAGCCCCAGCATTTT. The chain combines TRBV27 with TRBJ1-5, with a possible D match to TRBD1 (5 bases). The CDR3 extends over 14 amino acids. Germline V gives CDR1 MNHEY, CDR2 SMNVEV (reference sequence). V was trimmed by 6 bases and J by 3 bases, leaving 12 bases between them.

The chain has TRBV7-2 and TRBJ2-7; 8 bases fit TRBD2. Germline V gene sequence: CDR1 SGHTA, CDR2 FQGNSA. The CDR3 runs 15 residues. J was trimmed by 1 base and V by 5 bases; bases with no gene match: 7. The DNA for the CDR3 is TGTGCCAGCAGCAAAAATGGCGGGGGGTCCTACGAGCAGTACTTC. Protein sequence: CASSKNGGGSYEQYF.

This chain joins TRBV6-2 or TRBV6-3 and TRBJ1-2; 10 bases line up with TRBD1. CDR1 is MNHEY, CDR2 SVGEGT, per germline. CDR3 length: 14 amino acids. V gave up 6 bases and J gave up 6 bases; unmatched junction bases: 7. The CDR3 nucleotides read TGTGCCAGCAGCTCCGGGACAGGGGTAAATGGCTACACCTTC. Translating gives CASSSGTGVNGYTF.